This section outlines one TCR beta chain sequence together with its context. Seattle patients were enrolled while actively infected and followed longitudinally. The protocol was immunoSEQ multiplex PCR, while the TCRdb copy is restricted to in-frame clones and leaves out a portion. This table holds 270,000 or so clones, 85% to 90% found once. This sample stems from a study of blood T cell repertoires in COVID-19. Study background: Acute-phase and convalescent COVID-19 samples originated in the United States, Italy and Spain. PBMCs, B-cell-depleted T cells, or T cells provided the cDNA or gDNA that made up the material.

The ends were cut back, 1 base at V and 2 bases at J, with 12 bases in the middle. The CDR3 spans 15 residues. Germline values: CDR1 SGHRS, CDR2 YFSETQ. The TCR sequence derives from a woman in her 30s with COVID-19, enrolled during active disease. Sequenced material: peripheral blood. The V and J genes are TRBV5-1 and TRBJ1-1, with unresolved D. The CDR3, as DNA: TGCGCCAGCAGCTTGTTGGGCCAGAGCAACACTGAAGCTTTCTTT. Amino acid sequence: CASSLLGQSNTEAFF. The whole variable domain, remainder taken from reference TRBV5-1 and TRBJ1-1, is KAGVTQTPRYLIKTRGQQVTLSCSPISGHRSVSWYQQTPGQGLQFLFEYFSETQRNKGNFPGRFSGRQFSNSRSEMNVSTLELGDSALYLCASSLLGQSNTEAFFGQGTRLTVV.